This T cell receptor (beta chain) derives from a study of shared clonotypes between healthy human individuals. The study's findings and limits: Rarefaction showed that sequencing of sorted subsets was incomplete (despite large depth).

As concerns this clone: Its specificity is not known. One junction end does not reproduce the germline sequence, and a read error may be involved.

Several immunoSEQ plates held equal portions of the genomic DNA taken from each subset. Assay used: immunoSEQ multiplex PCR; TCRdb lists only in-frame clones, some missing. The repertoire holds 740,000 or so clones, with roughly 72% as singletons. Specimen: memory CD4+ T cells sorted from blood. Subset defined: CD45RA-negative fraction. This receptor was taken from a woman younger than 45 in good health.

The CDR3 spells CASSLEGLAALNF. The CDR3 region has the DNA TGTGCCAGCAGCTTAGAGGGACTAGCGGCCCTGAATTTT. The chain carries TRBV7-9 and TRBJ2-3, with 11 bases identical to TRBD2. CDR3 length: 13 residues. Germline V gene sequence: CDR1 SEHNR, CDR2 FQNEAQ (reference sequence).